The rows below give T cell receptor beta chains drawn from one sample of a study of identical twins. One entry per CDR3 protein results from TCRdb running MiXCR on the 5' RACE reads. Of 510,000 or so distinct CDR3 sequences in the sample, roughly 15% were seen once. These data also featured in a second study, about yellow fever vaccine responses in identical twins.

Material: CD4+ T cells sorted from blood. The source is a woman aged 18-30 years in good health. Each CDR3 is given with its conserved first and last residue. D genes are given only for firm matches. Clone size, where shown, is once, few, many, or a class for clones that have expanded.

j_call,v_call,cdr3_length,clone_size,d_call,cdr3_nt,cdr3_aa
TRBJ2-4,TRBV28,13,NA,TRBD2,TGTGCCAGTCAGCGGGGGGGCATGGACATTCAGTACTTC,CASQRGGMDIQYF
TRBJ2-3,TRBV10-3,14,NA,NA,TGTGCCATCACCGAGAGGGAGACCACAGATACGCAGTATTTT,CAITERETTDTQYF
TRBJ2-5,TRBV28,17,few,NA,TGTGCCAGCAGGAGTCGGGAAAGCGTTGTTTCTTTGGAGACCCAGTACTTC,CASRSRESVVSLETQYF
TRBJ1-3,TRBV29-1,15,many,TRBD1,TGCAGCGTTGCTGAGGCAGGGGGCTTTGGAAACACCATATATTTT,CSVAEAGGFGNTIYF
TRBJ1-5,TRBV12-3/TRBV12-4,15,few,TRBD1,TGTGCCAGCAGCTCGGGACAGGGTCTGTTTCAGCCCCAGCGTTTT,CASSSGQGLFQPQRF
TRBJ2-7,TRBV7-3,15,few,NA,TGTGCCAGCAGCTTGGTAGGGATTAGGGACAACGAGCAGTACTTC,CASSLVGIRDNEQYF
TRBJ2-1,TRBV20-1,14,few,NA,TGCAGTGCTAGCGGGACTCCCACCTACAATGAGCAGTTCTTC,CSASGTPTYNEQFF
TRBJ2-5,TRBV11-3,13,NA,NA,TGTGCCAGCACCGAACAGGAGGTGGAGACCCAGTACTTC,CASTEQEVETQYF
TRBJ2-7,TRBV20-1,15,few,NA,TGCAGTGCTAGACCCCGGAGGGGAACCACCTACGAGCAGTACTTC,CSARPRRGTTYEQYF
TRBJ2-1,TRBV20-1,14,NA,NA,TGCAGTGCTAGGTCCCGAAACTATAACAATGAGCAGTTCTTC,CSARSRNYNNEQFF
TRBJ2-7,TRBV28,19,NA,TRBD2,TGTGCCAGCCTATCCCTTATGGGGACCGGGACTAGCGGGAGTTACGAGCAGTACTTC,CASLSLMGTGTSGSYEQYF
TRBJ2-3,TRBV20-1,16,few,TRBD2,TGCAGTGCTAGCGACCCTAGCGGGGGCCGCACAGATACGCAGTATTTT,CSASDPSGGRTDTQYF
TRBJ1-1,TRBV29-1,14,few,NA,TGCAGCGTTGGGGAGGGGGGGCTAACCACTGAAGCTTTCTTT,CSVGEGGLTTEAFF
TRBJ2-2,TRBV5-1,16,few,NA,TGCGCCAGCAGCTTGTCCTTGGGGGCGGACACCGGGGAGCTGTTTTTT,CASSLSLGADTGELFF
TRBJ2-2,TRBV5-1,11,few,NA,TGCGCCAGCAGCTTGGACCGGGAGCTGTTTTTT,CASSLDRELFF
TRBJ1-2,TRBV4-1,13,many,NA,TGCGCCAGCAGCCAAGGACCAGGGGACGGCTACACCTTC,CASSQGPGDGYTF
TRBJ1-1,TRBV28,13,many,TRBD1,TGTGCCAGCAGAATGACAGGGGGCACTGAAGCTTTCTTT,CASRMTGGTEAFF
TRBJ2-5,TRBV5-1,13,NA,NA,TGCGCCAGCAGCTTGACTCCTGAGGAGACCCAGTACTTC,CASSLTPEETQYF
TRBJ2-1,TRBV7-2,16,NA,TRBD2,TGTGCCAGCAGCTTAGGTACTGCGCGGGGGGGAAATGAGCAGTTCTTC,CASSLGTARGGNEQFF
TRBJ1-6,TRBV6-1,15,NA,TRBD1,TGTGCCAGCAGGGAGGACAGGGCCTATAATTCACCCCTCCACTTT,CASREDRAYNSPLHF
TRBJ2-2,TRBV18,15,NA,TRBD1,TGTGCCAGCGCAGAGACAGGGAAGGCCACCGGGGAGCTGTTTTTT,CASAETGKATGELFF
TRBJ1-4,TRBV10-3,14,NA,TRBD1,TGTGCCATCAGTGAGGGACAGGGGAGTGAAAAACTGTTTTTT,CAISEGQGSEKLFF
TRBJ2-1,TRBV10-3,13,NA,NA,TGTGCCATCAGTGAGACTCAATACAATGAGCAGTTCTTC,CAISETQYNEQFF
TRBJ2-5,TRBV15,18,NA,TRBD2,TGTGCCACCAGCAATGTCTCTAGCGGGAGGTTAAGTGGGGAGACCCAGTACTTC,CATSNVSSGRLSGETQYF
TRBJ1-5,TRBV24-1,12,few,NA,TGTGCCACCAGTGGGATTAATCAGCCCCAGCATTTT,CATSGINQPQHF
TRBJ2-7,TRBV20-1,16,many,TRBD2,TGCAGTGCTAGAGGCACTAGCGGGAGGGCCACCTACGAGCAGTACTTC,CSARGTSGRATYEQYF
TRBJ1-5,TRBV15,19,few,NA,TGTGCCACCAGCAGAGGACGGGGGCCGCTTTCCTATAGCAATCAGCCCCAGCATTTT,CATSRGRGPLSYSNQPQHF
TRBJ2-1,TRBV6-1,13,NA,NA,TGTGCCAGCAGTGCTGACAGGATGAATGAGCAGTTCTTC,CASSADRMNEQFF
TRBJ2-1,TRBV5-6,15,NA,NA,TGTGCCAGCAGCTTGATGACCCGGGTACTCAATGAGCAGTTCTTC,CASSLMTRVLNEQFF
TRBJ2-1,TRBV20-1,11,NA,NA,TGCAGTGCCTTCCAGGAGAATGAGCAGTTCTTC,CSAFQENEQFF
TRBJ2-1,TRBV24-1,16,few,TRBD1,TGTGCCACCAGTGATTTGGACAGGGGGCGCGGGAATGAGCAGTTCTTC,CATSDLDRGRGNEQFF
TRBJ2-1,TRBV20-1,12,few,NA,TGCAGTGCCCAGCGGAACTACAATGAGCAGTTCTTC,CSAQRNYNEQFF
TRBJ2-7,TRBV10-2,15,NA,NA,TGCGCCAGCAGTCCCGACGGGACTCGAAAATACGAGCAGTACTTC,CASSPDGTRKYEQYF
TRBJ1-3,TRBV11-2,17,NA,NA,TGTGCCAGCACCCCCCGGGTAGGAACCCTCTCTGGAAACACCATATATTTT,CASTPRVGTLSGNTIYF
TRBJ1-1,TRBV11-2,14,few,NA,TGTGCCAGCAGCCCCACGGCCGGTGGGACTGAAGCTTTCTTT,CASSPTAGGTEAFF
TRBJ2-5,TRBV5-1,16,NA,TRBD1,TGCGCCAGCAGCTTGGCCGGAGGACAGGTACAAGAGACCCAGTACTTC,CASSLAGGQVQETQYF
TRBJ2-2,TRBV4-1,16,many,NA,TGCGCCAGCAGCAAAGAGGGTACCCGGATCACCGGGGAGCTGTTTTTT,CASSKEGTRITGELFF
TRBJ1-4,TRBV7-9,17,NA,TRBD1,TGTGCCAGCAGCTTACTTCCACCGGGACAGGGTATTGAAAAACTGTTTTTT,CASSLLPPGQGIEKLFF
TRBJ1-1,TRBV12-3/TRBV12-4,14,many,NA,TGTGCCAGCAGCATCCGCAACAGGGAACTTGAAGCTTTCTTT,CASSIRNRELEAFF
TRBJ1-3,TRBV12-3/TRBV12-4,16,many,NA,TGTGCCAGCCGACTAATGCAGGACCGCTCTGGAAACACCATATATTTT,CASRLMQDRSGNTIYF
TRBJ1-2,TRBV28,15,NA,TRBD1,TGTGCCAGCAGTTTATTACCGACAGGGGGGGATGGCTACACCTTC,CASSLLPTGGDGYTF
TRBJ2-7,TRBV7-9,14,NA,TRBD1,TGTGCCAGCAGCTCCGGGACAGGGTGGATCGAGCAGTACTTC,CASSSGTGWIEQYF
TRBJ2-1,TRBV7-9,17,NA,TRBD2,TGTGCCAGCAGCGGACCTTTCCGCGGGAGCTCCTACAATGAGCAGTTCTTC,CASSGPFRGSSYNEQFF
TRBJ2-1,TRBV6-2/TRBV6-3,15,NA,NA,TGTGCCAGCATTGCCGTAAGGCGGGTACACAATGAGCAGTTCTTC,CASIAVRRVHNEQFF
TRBJ2-3,TRBV29-1,15,few,TRBD2,TGCAGCGTTGAATGGGCGGGAGTGAGGACAGATACGCAGTATTTT,CSVEWAGVRTDTQYF
TRBJ2-7,TRBV28,15,NA,TRBD2,TGTGCCAGCAGTTCACCGGCGGGAGGGTATAACTCGGTGTACTTC,CASSSPAGGYNSVYF
TRBJ2-1,TRBV6-1,14,few,TRBD2,TGTGCCACCGCGTATAGCGGGAGCAGGAATGAGCAGTTCTTC,CATAYSGSRNEQFF
TRBJ1-2,TRBV27,13,few,NA,TGTGCCAGCAGTTTATATGGGGGTATGGGCTACACCTTC,CASSLYGGMGYTF
TRBJ2-2,TRBV20-1,13,NA,NA,TGCAGTGCTAGGTTTCAGACCCCCGGGGAGCTGTTTTTT,CSARFQTPGELFF